This is a list of T cell receptor beta chains from one sample in a study of patients and donors after allogeneic stem cell transplantation. TCRdb re-called the RT-PCR reads through MiXCR, storing one row per CDR3 protein. Here the sample spans about 410,000 distinct CDR3 sequences, approximately 16% being singletons. Sample: blood, either unsorted or a sorted T cell fraction (not recorded which). These receptors all stem from a human donor who was either an allogeneic HSCT recipient or a stem cell or donor lymphocyte infusion donor (not recorded which). It is not recorded whose cells these are; they may come from a transplant donor. Each CDR3 is given with its conserved first and last residue. Clone size is given for some rows only: seen once, a few or many times, or a class if the clone is expanded.

J | size | length | V | CDR3
TRBJ2-7 | few | 16 | TRBV4-2 | CASSHGRTSGYYEQYF
TRBJ2-1 | NA | 15 | TRBV12-5 | CASGPAGGPGNEQFF
TRBJ2-7 | NA | 19 | TRBV4-3 | CASSQDLGTGKSSGYEQYF
TRBJ1-2 | NA | 13 | TRBV12-3/TRBV12-4 | CASSFRGARGYTF
TRBJ2-1 | few | 14 | TRBV18 | CASSPDAAYNEQFF
TRBJ1-1 | few | 13 | TRBV3-1 | CASSIPGNTEAFF
TRBJ2-5 | NA | 16 | TRBV7-3 | CASSLSRQGAGETQYF
TRBJ2-3 | NA | 12 | TRBV7-9 | CASSDIADTQYF
TRBJ2-5 | few | 19 | TRBV28 | CASHQWQGLAGDSQETQYF
TRBJ2-7 | few | 13 | TRBV30 | CAWARKVPYEQYF
TRBJ2-7 | NA | 15 | TRBV24-1 | CATSFPDRHPYEQYF
TRBJ2-2 | few | 15 | TRBV10-3 | CAITEGGPTTGELFF
TRBJ1-2 | few | 14 | TRBV21-1 | CASVNPQGNYGYTF
TRBJ2-5 | many | 12 | TRBV12-3/TRBV12-4 | CASSLRPETQYF
TRBJ2-2 | few | 16 | TRBV6-2/TRBV6-3 | CASTGGFGSNTGELFF
TRBJ2-7 | few | 16 | TRBV7-8 | CASSHQLAGPSYEQYF
TRBJ2-5 | NA | 19 | TRBV6-2/TRBV6-3 | CASSFIRGGLAGDQETQYF
TRBJ2-3 | NA | 16 | TRBV29-1 | CSVGGHSGGAGDTQYF
TRBJ2-7 | NA | 13 | TRBV29-1 | CSVTGATSYEQYF
TRBJ2-7 | many | 10 | TRBV7-9 | CATGGGEQYF
TRBJ1-5 | NA | 13 | TRBV12-3/TRBV12-4 | CASTSYSNQPQHF
TRBJ2-7 | few | 16 | TRBV12-5 | CASGYTAGPGFYEQYF
TRBJ2-7 | NA | 15 | TRBV5-1 | CASSAGTAKGLEQYF
TRBJ2-5 | NA | 14 | TRBV20-1 | CSARDLAGGETQYF
TRBJ2-2 | NA | 15 | TRBV5-6 | CASSLAGEDTGELFF
TRBJ2-2 | many | 14 | TRBV12-3/TRBV12-4 | CASSLEGAGGELFF
TRBJ1-1 | NA | 15 | TRBV20-1 | CSARDNGAGRNKAFF
TRBJ1-4 | NA | 14 | TRBV6-1 | CASSTRGGREKLFF
TRBJ2-3 | NA | 14 | TRBV27 | CASRLAAGADTQYF
TRBJ1-5 | few | 14 | TRBV19 | CASGGATNNQPQHF
TRBJ2-3 | NA | 16 | TRBV20-1 | CSARGRMSGSTDTQYF
TRBJ2-7 | few | 14 | TRBV6-5 | CASSLGQWAYEQYF
TRBJ2-7 | few | 17 | TRBV10-2 | CASRGGLAGGDTYEQYF